The rows below give T cell receptor beta chains drawn from one sample of a study of blood T cell repertoires in COVID-19. This table comes from immunoSEQ multiplex PCR, and its TCRdb copy is limited to in-frame clones, with some not included. Of about 160,000 clones in the sample, approximately 80% were seen once. The sample comprised peripheral blood. These TCRs come from a woman in her thirties or forties with COVID-19, enrolled during active disease. Each CDR3 is given with its conserved first and last residue. The D gene is left open where the match is weak. Not every row has a clone size; where given, it reads once, few, many or a size class.

>.|TRBJ1-1|TRBV7-9|.
CASSREADTEAFF
TGTGCCAGCAGCCGGGAAGCGGACACTGAAGCTTTCTTT
>.|TRBJ2-5|TRBV5-4|few
CASSLVATRETQYF
TGTGCCAGCAGCTTGGTAGCGACCCGAGAGACCCAGTACTTC
>TRBD1|TRBJ1-1|TRBV2|.
CASTTGRSSMNTEAFF
TGTGCCAGCACGACAGGGAGGTCTAGTATGAACACTGAAGCTTTCTTT
>TRBD1|TRBJ1-2|TRBV6-5|.
CASQSGGTANYGYTF
TGTGCCAGCCAATCGGGCGGGACAGCGAACTATGGCTACACCTTC
>.|TRBJ1-5|TRBV5-5|.
CASSLTPGTNQPQHF
TGTGCCAGCAGCTTGACCCCGGGGACTAATCAGCCCCAGCATTTT
>.|TRBJ2-1|TRBV19|.
CASRGASWLYNEQFF
TGTGCCAGTAGGGGAGCCAGTTGGCTTTACAATGAGCAGTTCTTC
>.|TRBJ2-1|TRBV12-3/TRBV12-4|few
CASSRRNEQFF
TGTGCCAGCAGTCGCAGAAATGAGCAGTTCTTC
>.|TRBJ2-1|TRBV2|.
CATAKLGSYNEQFF
TGTGCCACCGCCAAACTGGGGAGCTACAATGAGCAGTTCTTC
>TRBD1|TRBJ1-2|TRBV18|few
CASSRGQGLDGYTF
TGTGCCAGCTCACGGGGACAGGGGTTGGATGGCTACACCTTC
>.|TRBJ1-1|TRBV20-1|.
CSARLQGAFF
TGCAGTGCTAGGTTACAGGGTGCTTTCTTT
>.|TRBJ1-3|TRBV7-9|.
CASSLGGRGFSGNTIYF
TGTGCCAGCAGCTTAGGCGGACGGGGGTTCTCTGGAAACACCATATATTTT
>.|TRBJ2-7|TRBV5-6|few
CASSLLQTYEQYF
TGTGCCAGCAGCTTGCTACAGACCTACGAGCAGTACTTC
>.|TRBJ2-2|TRBV30|.
CAWSSTNTGELFF
TGTGCCTGGAGTTCTACGAACACCGGGGAGCTGTTTTTT
>TRBD1|TRBJ2-3|TRBV14|once
CASSPLGTGITDTQYF
TGTGCCAGCAGCCCCCTTGGGACAGGGATCACAGATACGCAGTATTTT
>.|TRBJ1-2|TRBV6-5|.
CASSYSNIVNYGYTF
TGTGCCAGCAGTTACTCGAACATTGTGAACTATGGCTACACCTTC
>TRBD1|TRBJ1-1|TRBV19|few
CASFSPGGASIEAFF
TGTGCCAGTTTTAGCCCAGGGGGCGCGTCTATAGAAGCTTTCTTT
>.|TRBJ1-2|TRBV5-4|.
CASSSAGYGYTF
TGTGCCAGCAGCTCGGCAGGGTATGGCTACACCTTC
>TRBD1|TRBJ1-3|TRBV7-2|.
CASSPVGGQGLSGNTIYF
TGTGCCAGCAGCCCCGTCGGTGGACAGGGTCTCTCTGGAAACACCATATATTTT
>.|TRBJ2-5|TRBV2|.
CASSTPRGNKETQYF
TGTGCCAGCAGCACACCCAGGGGAAATAAAGAGACCCAGTACTTC
>.|TRBJ1-2|TRBV4-1|once
CASSQDSPGVYGYTF
TGCGCCAGCAGCCAAGATTCTCCAGGGGTCTATGGCTACACCTTC
>TRBD2|TRBJ2-7|TRBV19|.
CASTESSSGNYEQYF
TGTGCCAGTACCGAGAGTTCTAGCGGGAACTACGAGCAGTACTTC
>TRBD1|TRBJ1-5|TRBV6-5|.
CASSYSATGYNQPQHF
TGTGCCAGCAGTTACTCCGCGACAGGGTATAATCAGCCCCAGCATTTT
>.|TRBJ1-3|TRBV7-8|few
CASSSPAVDSGNTIYF
TGTGCCAGCAGCTCCCCGGCGGTCGACTCTGGAAACACCATATATTTT
>TRBD1|TRBJ1-2|TRBV2|.
CASSEYRGRGGYTF
TGTGCCAGCAGTGAATACAGGGGGCGAGGTGGCTACACCTTC
>.|TRBJ2-1|TRBV6-7|.
CASKGARTAYNEQFF
TGTGCCAGCAAAGGAGCCCGGACAGCCTACAATGAGCAGTTCTTC
>.|TRBJ2-1|TRBV7-2|.
CASSSQPQLAWYNEQFF
TGTGCCAGCAGCTCGCAACCCCAACTAGCCTGGTACAATGAGCAGTTCTTC
>.|TRBJ2-1|TRBV6-5|.
CASSPRGSNEQFF
TGTGCCAGCAGTCCACGGGGGAGCAATGAGCAGTTCTTC
>TRBD1|TRBJ2-1|TRBV30|.
CAWATGSSYNEQFF
TGTGCCTGGGCGACAGGGAGCTCCTACAATGAGCAGTTCTTC
>.|TRBJ1-3|TRBV7-2|few
CASSPHLSNTIYF
TGTGCCAGCAGCCCCCATCTCAGTAACACCATATATTTT
>TRBD1|TRBJ1-6|TRBV19|.
CASRNLLGTENSPLHF
TGTGCCAGTAGAAATCTTCTCGGGACAGAGAATTCACCCCTCCACTTT
>.|TRBJ1-2|TRBV13|.
CASSSRGFGYTF
TGTGCCAGCAGCTCAAGGGGATTTGGCTACACCTTC
>TRBD2|TRBJ2-7|TRBV3-1/TRBV3-2|.
CASSQSLAGSYEQYF
TGTGCCAGCAGCCAAAGCTTAGCGGGATCGTACGAGCAGTACTTC
>.|TRBJ2-1|TRBV2|many
CASSALGGEQFF
TGTGCCAGCAGTGCGCTCGGGGGTGAGCAGTTCTTC
>.|TRBJ1-1|TRBV19|.
CASSMQGRNTEAFF
TGTGCCAGTAGTATGCAGGGGAGAAACACTGAAGCTTTCTTT
>TRBD2|TRBJ2-5|TRBV14|.
CASSQSWTSGGTGTQYF
TGTGCCAGCAGCCAATCCTGGACTAGCGGGGGCACGGGGACCCAGTACTTC
>.|TRBJ2-5|TRBV2|.
CASSVAGQETQYF
TGTGCCAGCAGTGTGGCAGGCCAAGAGACCCAGTACTTC
>TRBD2|TRBJ2-1|TRBV3-1/TRBV3-2|.
CASSQPPLGLAEDNEQFF
TGTGCCAGCAGCCAACCCCCGCTGGGACTAGCGGAGGACAATGAGCAGTTCTTC
>TRBD1|TRBJ2-1|TRBV28|.
CASSLGQGARNEQFF
TGTGCCAGCAGTTTGGGCCAGGGGGCGCGGAATGAGCAGTTCTTC
>TRBD1|TRBJ2-7|TRBV5-1|once
CASSLAGTGSYEQYF
TGCGCCAGCAGCTTGGCCGGGACAGGGTCCTACGAGCAGTACTTC
>TRBD2|TRBJ2-1|TRBV19|.
CASRLKLAGGPNEQFF
TGTGCCAGTAGATTAAAATTAGCGGGGGGGCCGAATGAGCAGTTCTTC
>.|TRBJ1-5|TRBV3-1/TRBV3-2|.
CASSPDSSNQPQHF
TGTGCCAGCAGCCCCGACAGTAGCAATCAGCCCCAGCATTTT
>TRBD1|TRBJ2-3|TRBV9|.
CASSERQGWGTDTQYF
TGTGCCAGCAGCGAACGACAGGGGTGGGGAACAGATACGCAGTATTTT